Included here is one T cell receptor (beta chain) sequence, with context. CDR3-region Arm-PCR and iRepertoire HTBI primers produced the TCR beta libraries. TCRdb used MiXCR to reprocess the multiplex PCR reads, holding one entry per CDR3 protein. This sample has approximately 350,000 distinct CDR3 sequences; around 15% occur once, and the top ten carry around 21%. The entry originates in a study of regulatory T cells in long-lasting Graves disease. Germline-derived CDR1 and CDR2 are SGHNT and YENEEA. V gave up 5 bases and J gave up 7 bases; unmatched junction bases: 9. This CDR3 region has 14 residues. The time point here: newly diagnosed GD, antithyroid drugs for less than 3 months. Generation of the TCR library employed RNA extracted from PBMCs. These data were also reused for a study on T cells in Graves' hyperthyroidism and ophthalmopathy.

This TCR came from a woman younger than 30 with Graves disease. The V call is TRBV11-3, the J call TRBJ2-7, with 9 positions matching TRBD1. The sample here was peripheral blood mononuclear cells (PBMCs), taken at new diagnosis, from a patient treated with antithyroid drugs. DNA for the CDR3: TGTGCCAGCAGCGACAGGGGGAAAGCGGAGGAGCAGTACTTC. Translated, it gives CASSDRGKAEEQYF.